This entry lists 17 T cell receptor beta chains sequenced from one sample in a study of T cells in Graves' hyperthyroidism and ophthalmopathy. TCR beta CDR3 regions were amplified from RNA. A set of HTBI primers served as the primers for a first-round RT-PCR of the TCR CDR3. Each CDR3 protein gets one entry after TCRdb re-called the multiplex PCR reads with MiXCR. The sample lists about 260,000 distinct CDR3 sequences, less than 30% occurring once. The sample comprised blood. Receptors originate from a man aged 40-55 years with Graves' hyperthyroidism that later progressed to Graves' ophthalmopathy.

At least ten counts were recorded for this clonotype. CDR3 nucleotide sequence: TGCAGTGCATCATTACAGGGGCGGGGGAGCTCCTACGAGCAGTACTTC. Translation gives CSASLQGRGSSYEQYF. J is TRBJ2-7 and V is TRBV20-1; the D call may be TRBD1 or TRBD2 (7 bases each). The germline V and J ends were trimmed by 6 bases and 0 bases, with 21 bases remaining between them. CDR1 DFQATT and CDR2 SNEGSKA come from the germline V gene (reference sequence). The CDR3 spans 16 residues.

Remarks on this clonotype: This may arise from a read error, as a much more abundant clone is one base away. V usage is TRBV5-1 and J usage is TRBJ2-2; weak D call: TRBD1 (7 bases). The CDR3 extends over 15 amino acids. CDR1 is SGHRS and CDR2 is YFSETQ in the germline V gene. In DNA form, the CDR3 reads TGCGACAGCAGCTTGTTTCCAGGGGGGACCGGGGAGCTGTTTTTT. This sequence encodes CDSSLFPGGTGELFF.

This clonotype was seen many times. The chain joins TRBV12-3 or TRBV12-4 to TRBJ1-1; TRBD1 matches 7 bases. After removal of 6 bases from V and 3 bases from J, the junction contained 7 bases not matched to a gene. CDR3 size: 14 residues. The DNA of the CDR3 is TGTGCCAGCAGCCGTGCTACAGGGGACACTGAAGCTTTCTTT. This codes for CASSRATGDTEAFF.

This clonotype was seen only a few times. V is TRBV3-1 and J is TRBJ2-2, with 14 bases aligning to TRBD2. The V gene's germline CDR1 is LGHDT and CDR2 YNNKEL (reference sequence). J lost 2 bases, V lost 4 bases, and 9 bases had no gene match. The CDR3 extends over 19 amino acids. CDR3 sequence reads: CASSPGLAGVVVNTGELFF. The CDR3 coding sequence is TGTGCCAGCAGCCCGGGACTAGCGGGAGTTGTGGTAAACACCGGGGAGCTGTTTTTT.

This clonotype has at least ten counts. The chain combines TRBV29-1 with TRBJ2-7; TRBD1 agrees at 10 bases. This CDR3 has 14 residues. Trimming took 3 bases from V and 2 from J; bases not matched to a gene: 4. Germline loops: CDR1 SQVTM, CDR2 ANQGSEA. As DNA, the CDR3 is TGCAGCGTTGATTTCGGACAGGGGGCCTACGAGCAGTACTTC. Protein sequence: CSVDFGQGAYEQYF.

This chain uses TRBV10-3 with TRBJ2-5; D remains unclear. The length of the CDR3 is 11 residues. The V end lost 0 bases, the J end lost 5 bases, and 1 base lay between the germline ends. Germline V gene lookup returns CDR1 ENHRY and CDR2 SYGVKD. The CDR3 DNA follows: TGTGCCATCAGTGAGTCCGAGACCCAGTACTTC. It yields the protein CAISESETQYF.

This chain links TRBV19 with TRBJ2-7; 8 bases line up with TRBD1. The trim removed 6 bases at V and 0 bases at J, leaving 7 bases unmatched. From germline, CDR1 is LNHDA and CDR2 SQIVND (reference sequence). This CDR3 spans 15 amino acids. CDR3 region: CASSVTGGSSYEQYF. DNA of the CDR3: TGTGCCAGTAGCGTAACAGGGGGAAGCTCCTACGAGCAGTACTTC.

This rearrangement joins TRBV5-1 to TRBJ2-7, with D uncertain. The CDR3 is 13 residues long. Trimming took off 0 bases at V and 2 bases at J, with 6 bases between the two ends. Germline-derived CDR1 and CDR2 are SGHRS and YFSETQ. CDR3 amino acids: CASSLGIPYEQYF. In DNA, the CDR3 is TGCGCCAGCAGCTTGGGTATCCCCTACGAGCAGTACTTC.

In this sample, this clonotype turned up many times. The rearrangement uses TRBV12-5 and TRBJ2-5; 7 nucleotides agree with TRBD1. CDR3 size: 18 residues. The junction had 16 bases not matched to a gene; V was cut back by 1 base and J by 5 bases. Germline CDR1 and CDR2: LGHNT and FRNRAP. CDR3 bases: TGTGCTAGTGGTTTGGGACGGTTGGACAGGCCTGGGGAGGAGACCCAGTACTTC. The encoded protein is CASGLGRLDRPGEETQYF.

This clonotype was detected ten times or more. This rearrangement joins TRBV7-8 to TRBJ2-1, with D perhaps TRBD2 (6 bases). V lost 6 bases to trimming and J lost 6 bases, with 24 bases between them. Germline loops: CDR1 SGHVS, CDR2 FQNEAQ. The CDR3 is 17 amino acids. The CDR3 DNA reads as TGTGCCAGCAGAGATCCCCAAGGGACTTTGCCCGGCAATGAGCAGTTCTTC. It is translated as CASRDPQGTLPGNEQFF.

The chain is built from TRBV11-2 and TRBJ2-5; the match to TRBD2 covers 8 bases. The V and J ends lost 3 bases and 5 bases, in that order; junction bases with no gene match: 8. CDR1 and CDR2 from the germline V gene are SGHAT and FQNNGV. The CDR3 is made up of 15 amino acids. The CDR3 reads CASSLAGTSMETQYF. The CDR3 nucleotides read TGTGCCAGCAGCTTGGCCGGGACTAGTATGGAGACCCAGTACTTC.

The chain joins TRBV6-5 to TRBJ2-4; tentative D call: TRBD2 (6 bases). The CDR3 has 18 amino acids. Trimming pared 0 bases from V and 1 base from J, leaving 16 bases between. The germline V gene has CDR1 MNHEY and CDR2 SVGAGI. In DNA form, the CDR3 reads TGTGCCAGCAGTTACTCGTTCGGAGGGGTGAAGGCCAAAAACATTCAGTACTTC. It translates to CASSYSFGGVKAKNIQYF.

This clonotype occurred a few times. The chain couples TRBV19 to TRBJ1-5; TRBD1 is a possible D gene (6 bases). The CDR3 length is 15 residues. The ends were cut back, 4 bases at V and 7 bases at J, with 17 bases in the middle. CDR1 LNHDA and CDR2 SQIVND come from the germline V gene (reference sequence). In DNA, the CDR3 is TGTGCCAGTAGTAGGAATACAGGGAATTGGCAGCCCCAGCATTTT. This encodes CASSRNTGNWQPQHF.

At least ten counts were recorded for this clonotype. The chain links TRBV11-2 to TRBJ1-1, with 10 nucleotides matching TRBD1. The germline V gene encodes CDR1 SGHAT and CDR2 FQNNGV. The ends lost 4 bases at V and 4 bases at J; junction bases unmatched: 9. The CDR3 has 16 residues. The CDR3 DNA reads TGTGCCAGCAGCTCGGGACAGGGGTTTAAGGCCACTGAAGCTTTCTTT. It is translated as CASSSGQGFKATEAFF.

This clonotype has ten or more counts. The chain combines TRBV12-3 or TRBV12-4 with TRBJ1-1; 11 bases match TRBD1. With 5 bases clipped from V and 3 bases from J, the junction kept 8 bases outside the gene matches. CDR3 length: 16 residues. The CDR3 DNA follows: TGTGCCAGCAGTACCGGTCCGGGACAGGGGGACACTGAAGCTTTCTTT. It encodes CASSTGPGQGDTEAFF.

This clonotype was counted at least ten times. This chain connects TRBV15 to TRBJ2-7; unclear D gene. The CDR3 is made up of 13 amino acids. Germline values: CDR1 LNHNV, CDR2 YYDKDF (reference sequence). V shed 3 bases and J shed 4 bases, with 10 bases lying between them. The CDR3 sequence: CATSRETPYEQYF. CDR3 in DNA: TGTGCCACCAGCAGGGAGACACCTTACGAGCAGTACTTC.

In its sample, this clonotype was seen many times. CDR3 in DNA: TGTGCCAGCAGCGACAGTCACGAGCAGTACTTC. Its protein product is CASSDSHEQYF. The chain recombines TRBV9 with TRBJ2-7; D is unresolved. V was pared by 3 bases and J by 5 bases, with 6 bases between. The CDR3 loop spans 11 amino acids. Germline V CDR1 and CDR2: SGDLS, YYNGEE.